The 9 T cell receptor beta chains below all came from one sample that was sequenced in a study of early T cells in non-severe SARS-CoV-2 infection. TCRdb re-called the 5' RACE reads with MiXCR, one entry per CDR3 protein. Of about 110,000 distinct CDR3 sequences in the sample, 9% to 13% were seen once. Specimen: whole blood. These receptors all come from an adult who was a healthcare worker with PCR-confirmed SARS-CoV-2 infection or an uninfected control (not recorded which).

This clonotype was detected only a few times. DNA of the CDR3: TGTGCCAGCAGTTCTAGGCGGGTTCTGGAAAAACTGTTTTTT. It is translated as CASSSRRVLEKLFF. The genes are TRBV28 and TRBJ1-4, with D hard to call. CDR3 size: 14 residues. Deletions cut 4 bases from V and 8 bases from J, with 14 bases between. The germline V gene encodes CDR1 MDHEN and CDR2 SYDVKM.

The chain joins TRBV12-3 or TRBV12-4 to TRBJ2-2, with 10 nucleotides matching TRBD1. Losses at the gene ends were 4 bases for V and 7 bases for J; bases not matched to a gene: 6. CDR3 size: 15 residues. The CDR3 coding sequence is TGTGCCAGCAGTTCCAGACAGGGGGCTGGCGGGGAGCTGTTTTTT. Its protein is CASSSRQGAGGELFF.

Many counts were recorded for this clonotype. V usage is TRBV11-3 and J usage is TRBJ1-1; no firm D call. Germline V gives CDR1 SGHNT, CDR2 YENEEA. The CDR3 loop spans 14 amino acids. The V end lost 5 bases, the J end lost 1 base, and 11 bases lay between the germline ends. Here the CDR3 reads CASSPGPSNTEAFF. As DNA, the CDR3 is TGTGCCAGCAGCCCCGGTCCTTCGAACACTGAAGCTTTCTTT.

This rearrangement joins TRBV2 to TRBJ1-2; no firm D call. The CDR3 extends over 12 amino acids. V shed 2 bases and J shed 0 bases, with 1 base lying between them. Germline V CDR1 and CDR2: SNHLY, FYNNEI. The CDR3 region has the DNA TGTGCCAGCAGTGAAACTAACTATGGCTACACCTTC. It translates to CASSETNYGYTF. The whole variable domain, filled in from reference TRBV2 and TRBJ1-2, reads EPEVTQTPSHQVTQMGQEVILRCVPISNHLYFYWYRQILGQKVEFLVSFYNNEISEKSEIFDDQFSVERPDGSNFTLKIRSTKLEDSAMYFCASSETNYGYTFGSGTRLTVV.

This sequence joins TRBV6-1 and TRBJ2-5; TRBD2 matches at 15 bases. Losses at the gene ends were 5 bases for V and 5 bases for J; bases not matched to a gene: 24. Germline lookup yields CDR1 MNHNS and CDR2 SASEGT. The CDR3 is made up of 22 amino acids. The CDR3 DNA reads TGTGCCAGCAGTCAAAACGGACTAGCGGGGGGGCCGGGCCCCATAGACCGGGAGACCCAGTACTTC. It is translated as CASSQNGLAGGPGPIDRETQYF.

The chain carries TRBV20-1 and TRBJ2-3; the match to TRBD2 covers 10 bases. After removal of 4 bases from V and 1 base from J, the junction contained 5 bases not matched to a gene. Germline CDR1 reads DFQATT; CDR2 reads SNEGSKA (reference sequence). The CDR3 runs to 15 residues. The CDR3: CSATSTSGGTDTQYF. In DNA form, the CDR3 reads TGCAGTGCTACCTCCACTAGCGGGGGCACAGATACGCAGTATTTT.

This clonotype came up a few times. This chain uses TRBV29-1 with TRBJ2-5; D is possibly TRBD1 or TRBD2 (5 bases each). The CDR3 is 16 amino acids. The germline V gene has CDR1 SQVTM and CDR2 ANQGSEA. V shed 4 bases and J shed 1 base, with 19 bases lying between them. The CDR3 sequence is CSVVLGDGRVQETQYF. CDR3 in DNA: TGCAGCGTTGTTTTGGGGGATGGCAGGGTCCAAGAGACCCAGTACTTC.

This clonotype has a count of ten or more. The chain links TRBV20-1 to TRBJ1-6; 8 bases map to TRBD1. This CDR3 comprises 15 residues. The germline gives CDR1 DFQATT, CDR2 SNEGSKA (reference sequence). Losses at the gene ends were 5 bases for V and 6 bases for J; bases not matched to a gene: 9. In nucleotides, the CDR3 is TGCAGTGCTCGCACAGGGGGAGTTGGTAATTCACCCCTCCACTTT. This sequence encodes CSARTGGVGNSPLHF.

The V gene is TRBV2, the J gene TRBJ2-2; TRBD1 is a possible D gene (5 bases). Germline V gene lookup returns CDR1 SNHLY and CDR2 FYNNEI. The CDR3 length is 15 residues. Trimming took off 3 bases at V and 5 bases at J, with 13 bases between the two ends. CDR3 bases: TGTGCCAGCAGTGAGACGACAGTAGGGACCGGGGAGCTGTTTTTT. As protein: CASSETTVGTGELFF.